This T cell receptor beta chain was captured by sequencing in a study of cytomegalovirus exposure and HLA in healthy donors. The 120-subject validation cohort, separate from the approximately 630-subject first cohort, included the donors. In the case of this clone: The antigen remains unidentified.

J gave up 4 bases and V 4 bases, and 8 bases lay outside the gene matches. This CDR3 has 16 residues. CDR1 is MNHEY, CDR2 SMNVEV, per germline (reference sequence). General study results and limits: Most observed TCR sequences were rare, whereas some public TCRs were detected in many donors. In the 120 or so validation repertoires, about 94% of cluster scores exceeded 0, per a later analysis.

TCRdb's copy holds only in-frame clones and misses some; the assay was immunoSEQ multiplex PCR. The table lists 250,000 to 350,000 clones, roughly nine tenths of them singletons. This receptor was identified in a woman in her twenties or thirties in good health and CMV-seropositive. Sequences were obtained from PBMCs. The chain has TRBV27 and TRBJ2-2, with 8 bases aligning to TRBD2. The CDR3 DNA reads TGTGCCAGCAGTTCCTCCGGGAGGGCCGGCACCGGGGAGCTGTTTTTT. Protein: CASSSSGRAGTGELFF.